This T cell receptor (beta chain) was sequenced in a study of control samples from healthy donors and cancer patients. This CDR3 contains 14 residues. Trimming removed 6 bases at V and 5 bases at J, with 16 bases between. From germline, CDR1 is SQVTM and CDR2 ANQGSEA. This table comes from immunoSEQ multiplex PCR, and its TCRdb copy is limited to in-frame clones, with some not included. The repertoire holds 130,000 to 150,000 clones, with about 91% as singletons. This receptor was taken from a man aged 25 to 40 in good health. The chain uses TRBV29-1 and TRBJ1-4, with a tentative D call TRBD1 (5 bases). Material for sequencing was blood. CDR3 sequence (DNA): TGCAGCGTGGAATCACAGGAGGAGAATGAAAAACTGTTTTTT. It specifies CSVESQEENEKLFF.